These T cell receptor beta chains were read from a single sample in a study of PD-L1 blockade in urothelial cancer. The repertoire was sequenced with immunoSEQ multiplex PCR; TCRdb's copy has only in-frame clones and lacks some. This table holds about 130,000 clones, roughly 83% found once. Sequenced material: PBMCs, taken around atezolizumab (anti-PD-L1) treatment. Receptors originate from a man aged 45-65 years with urothelial cancer. Both conserved end residues are part of each CDR3. The D gene is left open where the match is weak. Some rows mark clone size as missing; the rest say once, few, many or name a class of expanded clone.

>TRBV11-2|-|TRBJ1-1|-
TGTGCCAGCAGCTTAGGGCCGGGGAACACTGAAGCTTTCTTT
CASSLGPGNTEAFF
>TRBV5-1|-|TRBJ2-3|TRBD2
TGCGCCAGCAGCTTCAGTGTGATCCTAGCGGGACGCTCTAGCACAGATACGCAGTATTTT
CASSFSVILAGRSSTDTQYF
>TRBV10-3|-|TRBJ1-2|-
TGTGCCATCAGTGACCCAGGGACTTACTATGGCTACACCTTC
CAISDPGTYYGYTF
>TRBV2|-|TRBJ2-5|-
TGTGCCAGCAGCCGAAGGGGGGGTAATGAAGAGACCCAGTACTTC
CASSRRGGNEETQYF
>TRBV30|-|TRBJ1-2|-
TGTGCCTGGAGTGCCCCCGGGCCCCAGGGATATGGCTACACCTTC
CAWSAPGPQGYGYTF
>TRBV6-5|-|TRBJ2-1|TRBD2
TGTGCCAGCAGTTACAGCCGGGGACTAGCCAATGAGCAGTTCTTC
CASSYSRGLANEQFF
>TRBV7-3|many|TRBJ2-3|-
TGTGCCAGCAGCTTGCAGGGCAGATTGGACACAGATACGCAGTATTTT
CASSLQGRLDTDTQYF
>TRBV5-1|-|TRBJ1-4|TRBD1
TGCGCCAGCAGCTTCGGACAGGGGAGTGAAAAACTGTTTTTT
CASSFGQGSEKLFF
>TRBV19|once|TRBJ2-6|TRBD1
TGTGCCAGTACGACATCGGGACAGTTTGGGGCCAACGTCCTGACTTTC
CASTTSGQFGANVLTF
>TRBV7-7|-|TRBJ2-5|TRBD2
TGTGCTAGCAGCTCTAGCGGGAGAGGAGAGACCCAGTACTTC
CASSSSGRGETQYF
>TRBV30|-|TRBJ2-7|TRBD1
TGTGCCTGGTCCGGCGGGGACAGGGGATACGAGCAGTACTTC
CAWSGGDRGYEQYF
>TRBV4-2|-|TRBJ2-2|TRBD1
TGTGCCAGCAGCCGGGACAGGCGCACCGGGGAGCTGTTTTTT
CASSRDRRTGELFF
>TRBV19|-|TRBJ1-5|-
TGTGCCAGTAGTATAAGGGGTGTCGGGTCCCACCGGGTCAATCAGCCCCAGCATTTT
CASSIRGVGSHRVNQPQHF
>TRBV18|-|TRBJ1-1|-
TGTGCCAGCACCAGTACAACGAACACTGAAGCTTTCTTT
CASTSTTNTEAFF
>TRBV2|many|TRBJ2-7|TRBD2
TGTGCCAGCAATAGCGGGAGAGCTACGAGGCAGTACTTC
CASNSGRATRQYF
>TRBV9|-|TRBJ1-6|TRBD1
TGTGCCAGCAGCGGCCGGGACAGTAATTCACCCCTCCACTTT
CASSGRDSNSPLHF
>TRBV11-1|-|TRBJ2-1|TRBD2
TGTGCCAGCAGCGTCGTGGTAGCGGGAAACAATGAGCAGTTCTTC
CASSVVVAGNNEQFF
>TRBV10-3|-|TRBJ1-5|TRBD1
TGTGCCATCAGTGAGGGTCGGACAGGGGATCAGCCCCAGCATTTT
CAISEGRTGDQPQHF
>TRBV7-2|-|TRBJ2-2|TRBD2
TGTGCCAGCAGCTCCGCGGGGGGCGGCACCGGGGAGCTGTTTTTT
CASSSAGGGTGELFF
>TRBV7-9|-|TRBJ2-3|TRBD2
TGTGCCAGCATTCAAGGACTAGCGGGGAGCACAGATACGCAGTATTTT
CASIQGLAGSTDTQYF
>TRBV5-4|-|TRBJ2-7|TRBD2
TGTGCCAGCAGCGAGACTAGCGGGAGTTTCAACGAGCAGTACTTC
CASSETSGSFNEQYF
>TRBV27|-|TRBJ1-6|-
TGTGCCAGCAGCCCCAGGGGTCCTAATTCACCCCTCCACTTT
CASSPRGPNSPLHF
>TRBV15|-|TRBJ1-5|-
TGTGCCACCAGCAGAGGTACGGATCAGCCCCAGCATTTT
CATSRGTDQPQHF
>TRBV4-1|-|TRBJ2-1|TRBD1
TGCGCCAGCAGCTATGACAGGGCGGATGAGCAGTTCTTC
CASSYDRADEQFF
>TRBV2|-|TRBJ2-7|-
TGTGCCAGCGACAGGATCAACGAGCAGTACTTC
CASDRINEQYF
>TRBV7-2|-|TRBJ2-1|-
TGTGCCAGCAGCTTAGCGGCGGGTCGCTACAATGAGCAGTTCTTC
CASSLAAGRYNEQFF
>TRBV30|once|TRBJ1-2|TRBD1
TGTGCCTGGAACCCACAGGGGGCGAGTGGCTACACCTTC
CAWNPQGASGYTF
>TRBV5-1|few|TRBJ1-2|TRBD1
TGCGCCAGCAGCCCGGACAGGGGGATAGGCTACACCTTC
CASSPDRGIGYTF
>TRBV5-1|-|TRBJ2-1|TRBD2
TGCGCCAGCAGCCCTGGTCCTCTGCGGGAGGGTCCCCATAATGAGCAGTTCTTC
CASSPGPLREGPHNEQFF
>TRBV6-5|-|TRBJ1-1|TRBD1
TGTGCCAGCAGTTACTCGAAGGGGGCGGCAAACACTGAAGCTTTCTTT
CASSYSKGAANTEAFF
>TRBV19|-|TRBJ2-3|-
TGTGCCAGTAACGACAGACCCACAGATACGCAGTATTTT
CASNDRPTDTQYF
>TRBV9|-|TRBJ2-2|TRBD1
TGTGCCAGCAGCGCAAGTGACAGGGCCTATTCCCTGATCGACACCGGGGAGCTGTTTTTT
CASSASDRAYSLIDTGELFF
>TRBV6-1|-|TRBJ2-1|-
TGTGCCAGCAGGGAGACTAGATACAATGAGCAGTTCTTC
CASRETRYNEQFF
>TRBV5-1|-|TRBJ2-7|-
TGCGCCAGCAGCTTCCAGGGCTACGAGCAGTACTTC
CASSFQGYEQYF
>TRBV6-1|-|TRBJ2-7|-
TGTGCCAGCAGTGAAAGACGGAGGGGTCTCTACGAGCAGTACTTC
CASSERRRGLYEQYF
>TRBV7-2|-|TRBJ2-1|-
TGTGCCAGCAGCTTAGCCTTCAATGAGCAGTTCTTC
CASSLAFNEQFF
>TRBV30|-|TRBJ2-1|-
TGTGCCTGGACCCTAGCGAAAGGGAACAATGAGCAGTTCTTC
CAWTLAKGNNEQFF
>TRBV19|once|TRBJ1-5|-
TGTGCCAGTAGTATCATTCCGGGACACAGCAATCAGCCCCAGCATTTT
CASSIIPGHSNQPQHF
>TRBV28|few|TRBJ1-2|TRBD1
TGTGCCAGCAGTGAGGGACAGTATAACTATGGCTACACCTTC
CASSEGQYNYGYTF
>TRBV10-3|once|TRBJ1-2|-
TGTGCCATCAGGGGAGGGAGTTCGGGCTACACCTTC
CAIRGGSSGYTF
>TRBV9|few|TRBJ2-7|-
TGTGCCAGCAGTGGAGGGATCTCGAGCTCCTACGAGCAGTACTTC
CASSGGISSSYEQYF
>TRBV27|-|TRBJ1-2|TRBD1
TGTGCCAGCAGTCTGCAGGGGGCGCGGGGCTACACCTTC
CASSLQGARGYTF
>TRBV28|-|TRBJ1-5|-
TGTGCCAGCAGTTTTGCAGGGGCGAAGTTTAGCAATCAGCCCCAGCATTTT
CASSFAGAKFSNQPQHF
>TRBV12-2|-|TRBJ2-7|-
TGTGCAAGTCGCCTCTTCGCAGCTAGCGGCTTCTACGAGCAGTACTTC
CASRLFAASGFYEQYF
>TRBV2|-|TRBJ1-2|-
TGTGCCAGCAGTGAGAGGTGGCTGTCAGATGGCTACACCTTC
CASSERWLSDGYTF
>TRBV14|-|TRBJ1-6|-
TGTGCCAGCAGCCAAGATCCTCCAGGGTCTTCACCCCTCCACTTT
CASSQDPPGSSPLHF
>TRBV28|-|TRBJ1-2|-
TGTGCCAGCAGTTTAGGGCAGAACTCTAACTATGGCTACACCTTC
CASSLGQNSNYGYTF
>TRBV7-9|-|TRBJ1-5|-
TGTGCCAGTAAATTGGGCGATCAGCCCCAGCATTTT
CASKLGDQPQHF
>TRBV7-6|-|TRBJ2-5|-
TGTGCCAGTCTCGGGGTGGGCCAAGAGACCCAGTACTTC
CASLGVGQETQYF
>TRBV19|-|TRBJ2-6|-
TGTGCCAGTAGTATAGATCCACCGGGAGTCGGAAACTCTGGGGCCAACGTCCTGACTTTC
CASSIDPPGVGNSGANVLTF
>TRBV9|once|TRBJ2-7|-
TGTGCCAGCAGCGTAGTTGATAGCGGCTACGAGCAGTACTTC
CASSVVDSGYEQYF
>TRBV5-1|-|TRBJ1-1|-
TGCGCCAGCAGCCCGGAGGGTATGAACACTGAAGCTTTCTTT
CASSPEGMNTEAFF
>TRBV28|-|TRBJ2-3|-
TGTGCCAGCAGTTTAATGGAGGGAAACTTAGATACGCAGTATTTT
CASSLMEGNLDTQYF
>TRBV6-6|-|TRBJ1-1|TRBD1
TGTGCCAGCAGGGGGGGACAGGGGGCGTCTTTCTTT
CASRGGQGASFF